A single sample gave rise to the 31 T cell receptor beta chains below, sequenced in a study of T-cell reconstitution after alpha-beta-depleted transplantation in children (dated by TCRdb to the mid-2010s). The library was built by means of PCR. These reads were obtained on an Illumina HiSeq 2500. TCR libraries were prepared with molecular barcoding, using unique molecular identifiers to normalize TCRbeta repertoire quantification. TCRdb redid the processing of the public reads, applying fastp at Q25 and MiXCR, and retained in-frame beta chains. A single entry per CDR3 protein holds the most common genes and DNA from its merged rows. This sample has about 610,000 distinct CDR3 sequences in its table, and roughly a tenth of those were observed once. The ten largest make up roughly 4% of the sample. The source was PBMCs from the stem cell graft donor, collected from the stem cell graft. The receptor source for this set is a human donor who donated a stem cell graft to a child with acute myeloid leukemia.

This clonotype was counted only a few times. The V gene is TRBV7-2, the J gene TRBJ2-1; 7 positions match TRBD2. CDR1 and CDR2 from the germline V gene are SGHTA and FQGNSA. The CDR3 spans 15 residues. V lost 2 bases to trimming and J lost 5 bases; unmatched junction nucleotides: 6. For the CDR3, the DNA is TGTGCCAGCAGCTTATGGCTAGCGGTGGACAATGAGCAGTTCTTC. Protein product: CASSLWLAVDNEQFF.

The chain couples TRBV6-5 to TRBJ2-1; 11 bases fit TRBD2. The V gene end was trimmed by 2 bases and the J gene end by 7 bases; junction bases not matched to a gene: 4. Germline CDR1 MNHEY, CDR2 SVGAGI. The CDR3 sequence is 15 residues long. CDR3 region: CASSYRGLAVNEQFF. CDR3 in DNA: TGTGCCAGCAGTTACAGGGGACTAGCGGTAAATGAGCAGTTCTTC.

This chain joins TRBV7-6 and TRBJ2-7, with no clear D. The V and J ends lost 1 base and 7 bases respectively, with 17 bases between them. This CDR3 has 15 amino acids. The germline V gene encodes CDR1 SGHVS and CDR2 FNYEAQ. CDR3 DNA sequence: TGTGCCAGCAGCTTAGTCGAGAATGGAGTCCGGGAGCAGTACTTC. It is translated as CASSLVENGVREQYF. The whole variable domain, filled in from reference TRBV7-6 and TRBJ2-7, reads GAGVSQSPRYKVTKRGQDVALRCDPISGHVSLYWYRQALGQGPEFLTYFNYEAQQDKSGLPNDRFSAERPEGSISTLTIQRTEQRDSAMYRCASSLVENGVREQYFGPGTRLTVT.

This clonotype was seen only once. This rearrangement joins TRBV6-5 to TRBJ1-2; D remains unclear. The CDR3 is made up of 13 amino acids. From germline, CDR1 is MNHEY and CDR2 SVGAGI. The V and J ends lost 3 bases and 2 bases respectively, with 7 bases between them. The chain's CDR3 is CASSYTQNYGYTF. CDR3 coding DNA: TGTGCCAGCAGTTATACACAGAACTATGGCTACACCTTC.

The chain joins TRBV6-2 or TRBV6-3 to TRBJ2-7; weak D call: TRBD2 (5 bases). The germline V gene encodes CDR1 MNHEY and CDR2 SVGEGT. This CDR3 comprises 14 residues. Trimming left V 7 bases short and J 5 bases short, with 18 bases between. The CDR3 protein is CASTDGGGHHEQYF. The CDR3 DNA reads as TGTGCCAGCACGGATGGCGGAGGCCACCACGAGCAGTACTTC.

The CDR3 spells CASSLDGTSNYGYTF. The CDR3 DNA sequence: TGTGCCAGCAGCTTAGATGGGACCTCTAACTATGGCTACACCTTC. This rearrangement joins TRBV7-3 to TRBJ1-2, with D possibly TRBD1 on 5 matching bases. Per germline, CDR1 SGHTA and CDR2 FQGTGA. The CDR3 length is 15 residues. V lost 2 bases to trimming and J lost 0 bases, with 10 bases between them.

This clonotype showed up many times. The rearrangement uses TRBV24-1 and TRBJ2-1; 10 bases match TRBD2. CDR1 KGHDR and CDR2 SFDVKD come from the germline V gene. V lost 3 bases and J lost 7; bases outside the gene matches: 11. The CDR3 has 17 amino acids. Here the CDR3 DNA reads TGTGCCACCAGTGATGAACTCCGGGGGGGACTAGCGAATGAGCAGTTCTTC. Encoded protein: CATSDELRGGLANEQFF.

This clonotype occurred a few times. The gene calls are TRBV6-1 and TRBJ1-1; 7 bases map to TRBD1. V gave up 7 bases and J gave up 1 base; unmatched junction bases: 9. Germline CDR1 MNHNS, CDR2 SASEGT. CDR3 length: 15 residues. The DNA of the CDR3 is TGTGCCAGCACTGACAGGGTAAGCGGGAACACTGAAGCTTTCTTT. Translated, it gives CASTDRVSGNTEAFF.

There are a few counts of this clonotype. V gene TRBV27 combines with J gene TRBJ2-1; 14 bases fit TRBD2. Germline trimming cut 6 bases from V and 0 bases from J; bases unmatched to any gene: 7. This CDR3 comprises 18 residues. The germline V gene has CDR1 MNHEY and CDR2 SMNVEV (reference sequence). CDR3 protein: CASSPGLAGESSYNEQFF. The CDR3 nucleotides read TGTGCCAGCAGCCCGGGACTAGCGGGAGAGAGCTCCTACAATGAGCAGTTCTTC.

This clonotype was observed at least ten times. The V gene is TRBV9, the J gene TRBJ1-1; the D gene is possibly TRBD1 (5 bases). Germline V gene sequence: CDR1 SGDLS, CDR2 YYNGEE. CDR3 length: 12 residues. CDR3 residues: CASRGSDTEAFF. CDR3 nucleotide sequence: TGTGCTAGCCGGGGGAGTGACACTGAAGCTTTCTTT.

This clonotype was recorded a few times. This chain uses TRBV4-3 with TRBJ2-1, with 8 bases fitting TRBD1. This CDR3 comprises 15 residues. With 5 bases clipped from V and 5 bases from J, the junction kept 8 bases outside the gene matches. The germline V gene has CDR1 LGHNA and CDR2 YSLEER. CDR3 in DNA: TGCGCCAGCAGCGAGGACAGGGTGTTAAACAATGAGCAGTTCTTC. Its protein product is CASSEDRVLNNEQFF.

This CDR3 is CASSWTGQRNGYTF. The CDR3 DNA is TGTGCCAGCAGTTGGACTGGACAGCGAAATGGCTACACCTTC. V usage is TRBV28 and J usage is TRBJ1-2; weak D call: TRBD1 (6 bases). Trimming pared 4 bases from V and 6 bases from J, leaving 15 bases between. Germline values: CDR1 MDHEN, CDR2 SYDVKM. There are 14 residues in the CDR3.

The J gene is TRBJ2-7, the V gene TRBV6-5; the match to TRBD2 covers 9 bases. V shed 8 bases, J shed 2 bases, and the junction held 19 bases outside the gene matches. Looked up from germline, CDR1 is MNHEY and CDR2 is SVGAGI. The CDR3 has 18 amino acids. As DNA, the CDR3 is TGTGCCAGCGGGTCTCGGGGAAGCGGGAGGCTTAGAACCTACGAGCAGTACTTC. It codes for CASGSRGSGRLRTYEQYF.

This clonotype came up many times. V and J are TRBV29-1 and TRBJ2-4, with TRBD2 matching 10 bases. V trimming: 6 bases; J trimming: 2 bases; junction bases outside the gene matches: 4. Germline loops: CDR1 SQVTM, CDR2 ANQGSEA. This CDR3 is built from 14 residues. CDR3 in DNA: TGCAGCGTACAAACTAGCGGGACCAAAAACATTCAGTACTTC. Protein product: CSVQTSGTKNIQYF.

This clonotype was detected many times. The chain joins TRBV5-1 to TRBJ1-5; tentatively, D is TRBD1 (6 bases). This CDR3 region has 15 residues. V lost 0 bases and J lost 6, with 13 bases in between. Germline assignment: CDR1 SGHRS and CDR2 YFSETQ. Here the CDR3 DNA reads TGCGCCAGCAGCTTGGACGGGGGCGTTTTTCAGCCCCAGCATTTT. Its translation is CASSLDGGVFQPQHF.

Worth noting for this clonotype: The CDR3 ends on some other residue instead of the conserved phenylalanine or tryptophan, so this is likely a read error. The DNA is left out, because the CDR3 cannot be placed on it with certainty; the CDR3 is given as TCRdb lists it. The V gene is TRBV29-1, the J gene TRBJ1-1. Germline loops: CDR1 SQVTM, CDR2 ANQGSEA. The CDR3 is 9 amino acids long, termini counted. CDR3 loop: CSVLPPGPL.

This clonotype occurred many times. CDR3 region: CSVGGIANTGELFF. The CDR3 DNA sequence: TGCAGCGTAGGGGGGATCGCGAACACCGGGGAGCTGTTTTTT. V usage is TRBV29-1 and J usage is TRBJ2-2; D could derive from TRBD1 or TRBD2 (6 bases each). The CDR3 loop spans 14 amino acids. V was trimmed by 6 bases and J by 0 bases, leaving 11 bases between them. Germline CDR1 and CDR2: SQVTM and ANQGSEA.

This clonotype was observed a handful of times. CDR3: CSGRGVYGELFF. In DNA, the CDR3 is TGCAGCGGCCGAGGGGTCTACGGGGAGCTGTTTTTT. V and J are TRBV29-1 and TRBJ2-2; D may be TRBD1 or TRBD2 (5 bases each). V lost 7 bases and J lost 7, with 13 bases in between. This CDR3 is 12 amino acids long. Looked up from germline, CDR1 is SQVTM and CDR2 is ANQGSEA.

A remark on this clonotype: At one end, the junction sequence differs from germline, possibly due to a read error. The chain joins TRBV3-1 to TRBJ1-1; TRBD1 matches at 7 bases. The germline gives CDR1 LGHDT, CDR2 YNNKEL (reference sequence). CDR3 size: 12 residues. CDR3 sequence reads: CASSVDRDSGYF. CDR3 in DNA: TGTGCCAGCAGCGTAGACCGGGACAGCGGATATTTT. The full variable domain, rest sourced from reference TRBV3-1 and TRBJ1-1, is DTAVSQTPKYLVTQMGNDKSIKCEQNLGHDTMYWYKQDSKKFLKIMFSYNNKELIINETVPNRFSPKSPDKAHLNLHINSLELGDSAVYFCASSVDRDSGYFGQGTRLTVV.

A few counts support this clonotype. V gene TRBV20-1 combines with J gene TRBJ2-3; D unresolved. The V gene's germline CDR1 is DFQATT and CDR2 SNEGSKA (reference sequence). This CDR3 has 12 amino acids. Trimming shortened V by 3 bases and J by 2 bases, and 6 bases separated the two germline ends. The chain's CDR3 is CSASLATDTQYF. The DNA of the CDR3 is TGCAGTGCTAGTCTGGCCACAGATACGCAGTATTTT.

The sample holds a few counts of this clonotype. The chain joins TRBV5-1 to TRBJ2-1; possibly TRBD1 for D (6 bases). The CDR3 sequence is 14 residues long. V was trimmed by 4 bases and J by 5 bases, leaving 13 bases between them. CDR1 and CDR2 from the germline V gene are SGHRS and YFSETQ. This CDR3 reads CASSPWGPDNEQFF. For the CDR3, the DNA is TGCGCCAGCAGCCCCTGGGGGCCCGACAATGAGCAGTTCTTC. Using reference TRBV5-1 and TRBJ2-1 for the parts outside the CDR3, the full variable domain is KAGVTQTPRYLIKTRGQQVTLSCSPISGHRSVSWYQQTPGQGLQFLFEYFSETQRNKGNFPGRFSGRQFSNSRSEMNVSTLELGDSALYLCASSPWGPDNEQFFGPGTRLTVL.

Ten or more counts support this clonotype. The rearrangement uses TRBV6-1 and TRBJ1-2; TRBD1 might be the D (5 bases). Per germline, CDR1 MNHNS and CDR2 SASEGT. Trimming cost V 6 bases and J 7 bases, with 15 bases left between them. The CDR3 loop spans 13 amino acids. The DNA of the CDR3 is TGTGCCAGCAGGAAAGGGGATCGGAGTGGCTACACCTTC. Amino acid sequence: CASRKGDRSGYTF.

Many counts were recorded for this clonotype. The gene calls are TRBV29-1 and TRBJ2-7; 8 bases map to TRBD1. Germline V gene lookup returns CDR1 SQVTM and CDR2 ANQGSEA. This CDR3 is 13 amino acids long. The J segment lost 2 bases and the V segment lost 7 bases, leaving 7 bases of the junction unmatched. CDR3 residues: CSATGQAAYEQYF. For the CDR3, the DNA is TGCAGCGCTACGGGACAGGCCGCCTACGAGCAGTACTTC.

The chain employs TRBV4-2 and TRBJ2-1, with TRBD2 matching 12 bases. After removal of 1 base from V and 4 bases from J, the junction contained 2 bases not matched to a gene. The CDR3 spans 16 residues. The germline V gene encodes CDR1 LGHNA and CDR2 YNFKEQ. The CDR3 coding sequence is TGTGCCAGCAGCCAAGTCGGGACTAGCGGGTACAATGAGCAGTTCTTC. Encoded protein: CASSQVGTSGYNEQFF.

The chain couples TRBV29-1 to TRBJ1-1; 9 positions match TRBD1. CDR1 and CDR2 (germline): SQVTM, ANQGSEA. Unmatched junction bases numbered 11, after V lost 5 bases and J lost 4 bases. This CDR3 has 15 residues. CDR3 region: CSVRQGGGPGTEAFF. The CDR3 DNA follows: TGCAGCGTTCGACAGGGGGGAGGCCCCGGCACTGAAGCTTTCTTT.

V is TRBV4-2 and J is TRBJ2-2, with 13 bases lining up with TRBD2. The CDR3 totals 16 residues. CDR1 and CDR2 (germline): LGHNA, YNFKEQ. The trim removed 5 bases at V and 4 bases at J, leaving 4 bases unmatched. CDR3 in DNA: TGTGCCAGCAGCGACAGACTAGCGGGAGGCACCGGGGAGCTGTTTTTT. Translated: CASSDRLAGGTGELFF.

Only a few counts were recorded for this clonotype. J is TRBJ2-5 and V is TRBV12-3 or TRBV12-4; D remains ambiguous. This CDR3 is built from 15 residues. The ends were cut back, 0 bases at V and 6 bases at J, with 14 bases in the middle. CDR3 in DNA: TGTGCCAGCAGTTTAGCCGGGTCAAGCGCCAAGACCCAGTACTTC. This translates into CASSLAGSSAKTQYF.

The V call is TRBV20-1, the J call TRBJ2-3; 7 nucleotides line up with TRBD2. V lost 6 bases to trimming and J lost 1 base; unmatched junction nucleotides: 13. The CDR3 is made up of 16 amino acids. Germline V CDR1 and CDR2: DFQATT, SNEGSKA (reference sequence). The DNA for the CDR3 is TGCAGTGCCCGAGAAGTGGGGGGGATGGGCACAGATACGCAGTATTTT. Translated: CSAREVGGMGTDTQYF.

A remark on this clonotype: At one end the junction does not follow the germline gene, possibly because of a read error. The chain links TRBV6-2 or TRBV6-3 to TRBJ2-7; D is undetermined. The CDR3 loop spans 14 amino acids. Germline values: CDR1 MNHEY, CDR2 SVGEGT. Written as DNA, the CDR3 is TGTGCCACCAGTCCTCTAGGACGCTCCTACGAGCAGTACTTC. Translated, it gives CATSPLGRSYEQYF.

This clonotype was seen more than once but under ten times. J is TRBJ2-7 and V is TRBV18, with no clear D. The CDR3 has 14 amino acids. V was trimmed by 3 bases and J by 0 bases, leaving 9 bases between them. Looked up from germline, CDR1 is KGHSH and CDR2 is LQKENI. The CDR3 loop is CASSPVETSYEQYF. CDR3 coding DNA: TGTGCCAGCTCACCTGTTGAGACCTCCTACGAGCAGTACTTC.

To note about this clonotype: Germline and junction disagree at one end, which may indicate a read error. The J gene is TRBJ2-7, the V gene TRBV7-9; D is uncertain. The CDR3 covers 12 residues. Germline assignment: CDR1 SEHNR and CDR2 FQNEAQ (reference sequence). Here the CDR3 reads CASTLTEYEQYF. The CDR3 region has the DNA TGTGCCAGCACCTTAACAGAATATGAGCAGTACTTC.